This T cell receptor beta chain came from a study of blood T cell repertoires in COVID-19. Study as a whole: The cDNA or gDNA used as material had been derived from T cells, B-cell-depleted T cells, or PBMCs.

In this sample, this clone turned up a few times. Authors' data handling: The authors estimated nucleated cell counts from reference gene primer amplification. The table came from immunoSEQ multiplex PCR; TCRdb's copy has only in-frame clones and leaves some out. V and J calls plus clone size are reproduced from that table; the DNA served to infer D and trimming. Seen here are 340,000 or so clones, around 82% observed once, and the top ten hold just under 3%. V was clipped by 4 bases and J by 1 base, with 13 bases between them. The germline gives CDR1 LNHNV, CDR2 YYDKDF (reference sequence). This CDR3 comprises 15 residues.

The sample comprised peripheral blood. The TCR comes from a man under 40 with active or convalescent COVID-19. The J gene is TRBJ1-1, the V gene TRBV15; the D is unclear. The CDR3 DNA reads as TGTGCCACCAGCAAGGTTCTGGGCCAGAACACTGAAGCTTTCTTT. Amino acid sequence: CATSKVLGQNTEAFF.